This entry features one TCR beta chain sequence. The antigen is not known. Donors were ostensibly healthy at sampling, although undocumented immune exposures were probable. The sample originates from a study of cytomegalovirus exposure and HLA in healthy donors. Looking at the study overall: The early release's HLA-typed donors yielded 78 million or so unique TCRs. Study-wide points: Later work found that TCR association rates differed between HLA loci; DRB1 had the most and HLA-C the fewest.

The PCR had 60 Vbeta and 13 Jbeta primers. TCRdb keeps only in-frame clones here, not all; method: immunoSEQ multiplex PCR. The table has 90,000 to 120,000 clones, approximately 80% seen once. The sequence was obtained from a male donor in good health and CMV-seronegative. What was sequenced was PBMCs.

CDR3 bases: TGTGCCACCAGCAGGGTGGGTGGGGGAGGGACTGAAGCTTTCTTT. The encoded protein is CATSRVGGGGTEAFF. The chain links TRBV15 to TRBJ1-1, with D perhaps TRBD1 (5 bases). The CDR3 extends over 15 amino acids. Germline-derived CDR1 and CDR2 are LNHNV and YYDKDF (reference sequence). V gave up 3 bases and J gave up 5 bases, with 16 bases separating them.